This T cell receptor beta chain derives from a study of blood T cell repertoires in COVID-19 (dated by TCRdb to about 2020). Background for the entire study: Samples from collaborators originated in the United States, Italy and Spain and spanned both the acute and convalescent phases of COVID-19. The prospective study material was composed of cDNA or gDNA derived from T cells, B-cell-depleted T cells, or PBMCs. Subjects who had been exposed to COVID-19, were actively infected with it, or had recovered from it provided the deeply sampled blood TCRbeta repertoires that made up the dataset. A freely available public database, intended as a resource for researchers studying the immune response to SARS-CoV-2, is where the repertoires were released. The samples were drawn from the first 160 participants of the ongoing ImmuneRACE study and from some 1,300 subjects provided by 6 global collaborators. Nearly every sample came with metadata listing a de-identified subject ID, COVID-19 status, age in years and sex. Where available, HLA class I and class II types were taken from metadata supplied by the sample provider and were not determined by assay-based typing.

TCRbeta CDR3 regions were amplified from genomic DNA using the immunoSEQ Assay, a bias-controlled multiplex PCR. For the original study's pipeline: The number of nucleated cells in each sample was estimated from the amplification of reference gene primers within the assay. To quantify the absolute abundance of each unique TCRbeta CDR3 rearrangement, sequence reads were collapsed and filtered. Productive Simpson clonality was computed per sample as the square root of Simpson's diversity index over productive rearrangements. TCRdb carries this immuneACCESS record with in-frame sequences only. Its versions omit some clonotypes, under half of them owing to an unresolved V gene in the studies checked, with the rest unexplained. V and J calls and clone size are given by that table; D and trimming were obtained from the DNA. This sample is represented by 180,000 or so clones; 86% of them were singletons. The ten largest account for roughly 7.3% of the sample.

Study-wide findings and limitations: Clinical and demographic metadata were provided uncurated, with the amount varying by source and participant.

From the cysteine through the phenylalanine, the CDR3 covers 15 amino acids. Only the CDR3 DNA stays, 45 bases, in frame from base 1. Sequences MNHEY (CDR1) and SVGAGI (CDR2) are obtained from the germline V gene. Trimming takes 8 bases from V and 7 bases from J, and the germline ends sit 23 bases apart. Whole blood was collected in K2EDTA tubes by collaborating institutions according to the institutions' own protocols. For TCRbeta analysis, collaborators shipped samples as frozen whole blood, isolated PBMCs, or DNA extracted from either of those sample types. As for this clone: Its specific antigen is unknown. No much larger clone is present one base from it, and per-base qualities are unavailable.

Input material: peripheral blood. This chain is built from TRBV6-5 and TRBJ1-1; no confident D gene assignment can be made. The receptor's source is an elderly woman in a cohort sampled during active or convalescent COVID-19. The CDR3 protein is CASRRIMLGTGEAFF. The nucleotide sequence reads as follows: TGTGCCAGCCGACGAATTATGCTGGGTACGGGTGAAGCTTTCTTT.